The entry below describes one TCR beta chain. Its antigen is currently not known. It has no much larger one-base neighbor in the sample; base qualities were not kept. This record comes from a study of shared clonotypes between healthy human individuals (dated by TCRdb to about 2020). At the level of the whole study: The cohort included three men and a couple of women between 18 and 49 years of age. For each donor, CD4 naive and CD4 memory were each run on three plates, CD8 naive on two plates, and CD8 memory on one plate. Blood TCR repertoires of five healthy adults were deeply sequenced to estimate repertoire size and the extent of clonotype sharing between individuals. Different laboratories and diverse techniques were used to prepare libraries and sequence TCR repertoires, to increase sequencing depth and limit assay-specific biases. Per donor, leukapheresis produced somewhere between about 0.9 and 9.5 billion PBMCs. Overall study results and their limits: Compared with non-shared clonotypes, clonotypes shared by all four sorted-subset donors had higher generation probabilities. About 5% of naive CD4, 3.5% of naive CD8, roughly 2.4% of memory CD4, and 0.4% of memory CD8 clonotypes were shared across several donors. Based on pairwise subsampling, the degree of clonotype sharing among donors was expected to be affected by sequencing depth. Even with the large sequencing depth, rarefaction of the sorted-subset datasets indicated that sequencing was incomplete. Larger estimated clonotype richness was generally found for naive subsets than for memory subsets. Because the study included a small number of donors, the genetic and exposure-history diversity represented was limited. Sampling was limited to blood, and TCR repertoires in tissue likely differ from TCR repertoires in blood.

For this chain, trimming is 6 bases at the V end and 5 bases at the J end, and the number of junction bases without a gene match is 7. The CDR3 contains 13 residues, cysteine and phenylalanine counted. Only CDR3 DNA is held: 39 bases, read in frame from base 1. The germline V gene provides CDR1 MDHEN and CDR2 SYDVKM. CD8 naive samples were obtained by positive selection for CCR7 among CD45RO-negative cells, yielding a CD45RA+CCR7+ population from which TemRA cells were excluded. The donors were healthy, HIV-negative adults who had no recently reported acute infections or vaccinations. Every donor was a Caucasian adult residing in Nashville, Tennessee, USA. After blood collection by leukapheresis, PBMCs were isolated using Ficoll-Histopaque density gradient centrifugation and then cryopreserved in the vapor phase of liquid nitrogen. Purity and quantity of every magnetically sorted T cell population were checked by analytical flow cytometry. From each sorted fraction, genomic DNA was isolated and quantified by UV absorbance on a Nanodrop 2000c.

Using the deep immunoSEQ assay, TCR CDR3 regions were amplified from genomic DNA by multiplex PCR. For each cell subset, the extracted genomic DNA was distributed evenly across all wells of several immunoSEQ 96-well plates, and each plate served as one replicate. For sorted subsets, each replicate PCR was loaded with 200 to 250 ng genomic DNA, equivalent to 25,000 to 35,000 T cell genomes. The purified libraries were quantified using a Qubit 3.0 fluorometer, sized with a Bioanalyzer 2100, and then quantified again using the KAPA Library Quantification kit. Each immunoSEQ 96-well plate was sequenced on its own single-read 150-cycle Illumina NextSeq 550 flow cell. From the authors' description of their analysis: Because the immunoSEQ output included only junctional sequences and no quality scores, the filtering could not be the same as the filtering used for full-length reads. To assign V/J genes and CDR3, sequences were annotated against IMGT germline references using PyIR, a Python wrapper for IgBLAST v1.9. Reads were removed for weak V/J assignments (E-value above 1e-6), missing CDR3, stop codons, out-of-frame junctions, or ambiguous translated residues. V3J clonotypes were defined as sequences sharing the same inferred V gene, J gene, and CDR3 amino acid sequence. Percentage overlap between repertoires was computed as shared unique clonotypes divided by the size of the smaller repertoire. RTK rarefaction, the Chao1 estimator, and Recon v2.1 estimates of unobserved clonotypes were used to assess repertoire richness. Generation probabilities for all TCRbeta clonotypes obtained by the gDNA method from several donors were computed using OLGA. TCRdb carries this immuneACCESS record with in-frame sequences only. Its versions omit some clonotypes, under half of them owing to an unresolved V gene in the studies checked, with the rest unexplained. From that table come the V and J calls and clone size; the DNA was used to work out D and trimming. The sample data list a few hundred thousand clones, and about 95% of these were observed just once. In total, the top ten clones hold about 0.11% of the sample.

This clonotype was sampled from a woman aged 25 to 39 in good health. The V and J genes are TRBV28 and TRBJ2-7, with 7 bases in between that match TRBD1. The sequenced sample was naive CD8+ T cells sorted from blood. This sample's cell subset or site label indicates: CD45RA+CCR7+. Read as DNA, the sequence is TGTGCCAGCAGCCCGGGACAGAGCCACGAGCAGTACTTC. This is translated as CASSPGQSHEQYF. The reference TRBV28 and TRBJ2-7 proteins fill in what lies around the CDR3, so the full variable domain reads DVKVTQSSRYLVKRTGEKVFLECVQDMDHENMFWYRQDPGLGLRLIYFSYDVKMKEKGDIPEGYSVSREKKERFSLILESASTNQTSMYLCASSPGQSHEQYFGPGTRLTVT.